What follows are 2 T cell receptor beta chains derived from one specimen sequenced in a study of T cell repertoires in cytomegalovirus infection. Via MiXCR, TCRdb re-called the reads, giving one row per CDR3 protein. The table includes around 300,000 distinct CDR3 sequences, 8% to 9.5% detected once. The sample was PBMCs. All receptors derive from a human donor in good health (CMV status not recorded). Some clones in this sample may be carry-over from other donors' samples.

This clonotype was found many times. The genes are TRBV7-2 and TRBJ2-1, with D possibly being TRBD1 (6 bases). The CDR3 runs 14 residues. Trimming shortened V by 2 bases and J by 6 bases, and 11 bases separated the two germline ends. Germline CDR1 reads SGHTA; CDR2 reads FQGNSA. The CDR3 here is CASSLIGQLNEQFF. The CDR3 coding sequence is TGTGCCAGCAGCTTAATTGGACAGCTCAATGAGCAGTTCTTC. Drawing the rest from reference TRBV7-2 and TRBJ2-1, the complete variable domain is GAGVSQSPSNKVTEKGKDVELRCDPISGHTALYWYRQSLGQGLEFLIYFQGNSAPDKSGLPSDRFSAERTGGSVSTLTIQRTQQEDSAVYLCASSLIGQLNEQFFGPGTRLTVL.

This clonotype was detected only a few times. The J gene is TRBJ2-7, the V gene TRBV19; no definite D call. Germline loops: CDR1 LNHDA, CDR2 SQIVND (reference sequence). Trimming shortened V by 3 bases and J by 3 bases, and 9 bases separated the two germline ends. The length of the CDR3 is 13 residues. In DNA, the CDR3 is TGTGCCAGTAGTATCAACAGAGGCTACGAGCAGTACTTC. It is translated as CASSINRGYEQYF.